The rows below give T cell receptor beta chains drawn from one sample of a study of OX40 agonist ivuxolimab in advanced cancers. This table comes from immunoSEQ multiplex PCR, and its TCRdb copy is limited to in-frame clones, with some not included. The sample shows 50,000 to 65,000 clones, more than 80% of them seen only once. Sequenced here: CD4+ or CD8+ T cells sorted from blood, sampled in a trial of the OX40 agonist ivuxolimab. These receptors came from an adult with an advanced solid tumor such as melanoma, head and neck, liver or kidney cancer. CDR3s include the opening cysteine and the closing phenylalanine or tryptophan. The D gene is left open where the match is weak. A clone size is listed for some rows: how often the clone was seen (once, few, many), or a class if it is expanded.

TRBJ1-5,NA,few,TRBV28,CASSVDRDYQPQHF,TGTGCCAGCAGTGTCGACAGAGACTATCAGCCCCAGCATTTT
TRBJ2-7,TRBD1,NA,TRBV5-6,CASSWGQGSASYEQYF,TGTGCCAGCAGTTGGGGACAGGGATCAGCCTCCTACGAGCAGTACTTC
TRBJ1-1,TRBD1,NA,TRBV12-5,CASGSWDRDTEAFF,TGTGCTAGTGGTTCGTGGGACAGGGATACTGAAGCTTTCTTT
TRBJ2-6,NA,NA,TRBV2,CACRGTGANVLTF,TGTGCCTGCCGGGGGACTGGGGCCAACGTCCTGACTTTC
TRBJ1-1,NA,NA,TRBV7-3,CASSLDQTEAFF,TGTGCCAGCAGCTTAGACCAGACTGAAGCTTTCTTT
TRBJ2-7,NA,NA,TRBV6-1,CASRAIGYEQYF,TGTGCCAGCAGGGCTATCGGTTACGAGCAGTACTTC
TRBJ2-7,TRBD2,NA,TRBV7-9,CASSISSGTYEQYF,TGTGCCAGCAGCATTTCTAGCGGGACCTACGAGCAGTACTTC
TRBJ2-7,TRBD2,few,TRBV7-3,CASRRTSGSYEQYF,TGTGCCAGCAGGAGAACTAGCGGGAGTTACGAGCAGTACTTC
TRBJ1-2,NA,NA,TRBV20-1,CSARMGGYTF,TGCAGTGCTAGAATGGGTGGCTACACCTTC
TRBJ2-2,TRBD2,NA,TRBV2,CASKGTSGYTGELFF,TGTGCCAGTAAGGGAACTAGCGGGTACACCGGGGAGCTGTTTTTT
TRBJ2-3,NA,NA,TRBV6-1,CASSEGGGALNFLDTQYF,TGTGCCAGCAGTGAAGGGGGCGGGGCGCTTAATTTCCTAGATACGCAGTATTTT
TRBJ1-5,NA,NA,TRBV7-9,CASSLSINSNQPQHF,TGTGCCAGCAGCTTAAGTATAAATAGCAATCAGCCCCAGCATTTT
TRBJ1-3,NA,NA,TRBV6-5,CASSWQGQPGNTIYF,TGTGCCAGCAGTTGGCAGGGCCAGCCTGGAAACACCATATATTTT
TRBJ1-6,NA,NA,TRBV28,CASRGANNSPLHF,TGTGCCAGCCGGGGGGCAAATAATTCACCCCTCCACTTT
TRBJ2-1,TRBD1,once,TRBV10-3,CAISEQGDEQFF,TGTGCCATCAGTGAACAGGGGGATGAGCAGTTCTTC
TRBJ2-1,NA,once,TRBV5-1,CASSLPQGGEQFF,TGCGCCAGCAGCCTACCTCAGGGCGGAGAGCAGTTCTTC
TRBJ1-4,TRBD1,once,TRBV18,CASSPGQGGSEKLFF,TGTGCCAGCTCACCCGGACAGGGCGGTAGTGAAAAACTGTTTTTT
TRBJ1-6,NA,NA,TRBV14,CASSLGAGGVNSPLHF,TGTGCCAGCAGCCTCGGGGCGGGGGGCGTGAATTCACCCCTCCACTTT
TRBJ2-1,NA,NA,TRBV6-1,CASSERGVNEQFF,TGTGCCAGCAGTGAACGAGGGGTCAATGAGCAGTTCTTC
TRBJ2-1,TRBD1,NA,TRBV28,CASSSPGTGVYNEQFF,TGTGCCAGCAGTTCCCCCGGGACAGGGGTTTACAATGAGCAGTTCTTC
TRBJ1-6,NA,NA,TRBV7-8,CASSRGQYNSPLHF,TGTGCCAGCAGCCGTGGACAGTACAATTCACCCCTCCACTTT
TRBJ1-2,TRBD1,NA,TRBV28,CATQRWVSTGANYGYTF,TGTGCCACTCAAAGGTGGGTCTCGACAGGGGCCAACTATGGCTACACCTTC
TRBJ1-1,NA,NA,TRBV5-4,CASSTGQPLPNTEAFF,TGTGCCAGCAGCACAGGACAGCCCTTACCGAACACTGAAGCTTTCTTT
TRBJ1-2,NA,NA,TRBV25-1,CASSEEVYGYTF,TGTGCCAGCAGTGAAGAGGTCTATGGCTACACCTTC
TRBJ2-2,NA,NA,TRBV7-3,CASSRERNTNTGELFF,TGTGCCAGCAGCCGAGAGCGGAACACGAACACCGGGGAGCTGTTTTTT
TRBJ1-2,NA,NA,TRBV6-5,CASSIREEDGYTF,TGTGCCAGCAGCATCAGGGAAGAGGATGGCTACACCTTC
TRBJ2-4,NA,NA,TRBV6-5,CASSYDHDRFKNIQYF,TGTGCCAGCAGTTACGACCATGACAGGTTCAAAAACATTCAGTACTTC
TRBJ1-2,TRBD1,NA,TRBV9,CASSPRGSGGTNYGYTF,TGTGCCAGCAGCCCCCGAGGGTCAGGGGGGACTAACTATGGCTACACCTTC
TRBJ1-4,NA,NA,TRBV28,CASSPDRATNEKLFF,TGTGCCAGCAGTCCGGACCGTGCAACTAATGAAAAACTGTTTTTT
TRBJ1-1,NA,few,TRBV5-1,CASSPEGERGTEAFF,TGCGCCAGCAGCCCGGAAGGGGAGAGGGGCACTGAAGCTTTCTTT
TRBJ2-3,NA,NA,TRBV25-1,CATSGSTDTQYF,TGTGCCACCTCAGGGAGCACAGATACGCAGTATTTT
TRBJ2-5,NA,NA,TRBV19,CASSIHGETQYF,TGTGCCAGTAGTATTCACGGAGAGACCCAGTACTTC
TRBJ2-5,TRBD1,NA,TRBV9,CASSTGGPGGGTQYF,TGTGCCAGCAGCACAGGCGGCCCAGGGGGCGGGACCCAGTACTTC
TRBJ2-5,TRBD1,NA,TRBV7-2,CASSWNRGGETQYF,TGTGCCAGCAGCTGGAACAGGGGTGGGGAGACCCAGTACTTC
TRBJ2-1,NA,NA,TRBV18,CASSLNRDQYNEQFF,TGTGCCAGCTCACTCAACCGGGACCAATACAATGAGCAGTTCTTC
TRBJ1-1,NA,few,TRBV6-4,CASSRRPNTEAFF,TGTGCCAGCAGCCGTCGCCCGAACACTGAAGCTTTCTTT
TRBJ1-2,NA,NA,TRBV19,CASSSQGSYGYTF,TGTGCCAGCTCTTCACAGGGCTCTTATGGCTACACCTTC
TRBJ1-2,NA,NA,TRBV29-1,CSVPLGAGGIPGYTF,TGCAGCGTGCCCTTGGGTGCCGGGGGGATTCCTGGCTACACCTTC
TRBJ1-1,NA,NA,TRBV6-5,CASSYWQVKGNTEAFF,TGTGCCAGCAGTTACTGGCAGGTGAAAGGTAACACTGAAGCTTTCTTT